This TCR beta chain comes out of a study of graft-versus-host responses after intestinal transplantation. Study summary: Every transplant recipient was induced with anti-thymocyte globulin, then maintained on tacrolimus and steroids for two to three years. Whole-study findings and limits: The recipient marrow held GvH clones, and some of them showed up first in ileum or blood. Allografts from individuals with graft-donor T cell macrochimerism displayed high graft-versus-host to host-versus-graft clonal ratios. GvH clone levels peaked in circulation, and this peak was associated with early post-transplant HvG declines.

Per the germline V gene, CDR1 is WNHNN and CDR2 is SYGVQD (reference sequence). The CDR3 consists of 15 residues. V was pared by 4 bases and J by 4 bases, with 3 bases of the junction left unmatched. Comment on this clone: Its antigen is unknown.

Generated by immunoSEQ multiplex PCR, the TCRdb table keeps only in-frame clones and is missing some. The sample yields more than 65,000 clones, around nine tenths seen once. The sequence derives from a human donor who received an intestinal transplant. The source was unstimulated CD4+ T cells sorted from spleen or lymph node cells, collected before intestinal transplant. The chain joins TRBV10-1 to TRBJ2-3; 12 bases agree with TRBD1. This CDR3 is CASSAGTGGSDTQYF. In DNA, the CDR3 is TGCGCCAGCAGTGCTGGGACAGGGGGCTCAGATACGCAGTATTTT.